This T cell receptor (beta chain) comes out of a study of CD8 T cells in Susac syndrome. From blood CD8+ and CD4+ T cells, TCR beta sequences were generated. Germline trimming cut 5 bases from V and 8 bases from J; bases unmatched to any gene: 8. This CDR3 contains 14 residues. After extraction with the RNeasy kit, 0.5 to 1 ug of the RNA was reverse transcribed using random hexamers. TCRdb fed the immunoSEQ multiplex PCR reads into MiXCR, producing one record per CDR3 protein. The sample records around 79,000 distinct CDR3 sequences, 85% to 95% being singletons. The table lists this clonotype with a count of one.

This chain links TRBV12-3 or TRBV12-4 with TRBJ1-4; 7 positions match TRBD1. The sequenced sample was CD8+ T cells from PBMCs. The clonotype comes from a human donor with multiple sclerosis. Here the CDR3 reads CASSKTGLGEKLFF. The CDR3 coding sequence is TGTGCCAGCAGTAAGACAGGGTTGGGCGAAAAACTGTTTTTT.